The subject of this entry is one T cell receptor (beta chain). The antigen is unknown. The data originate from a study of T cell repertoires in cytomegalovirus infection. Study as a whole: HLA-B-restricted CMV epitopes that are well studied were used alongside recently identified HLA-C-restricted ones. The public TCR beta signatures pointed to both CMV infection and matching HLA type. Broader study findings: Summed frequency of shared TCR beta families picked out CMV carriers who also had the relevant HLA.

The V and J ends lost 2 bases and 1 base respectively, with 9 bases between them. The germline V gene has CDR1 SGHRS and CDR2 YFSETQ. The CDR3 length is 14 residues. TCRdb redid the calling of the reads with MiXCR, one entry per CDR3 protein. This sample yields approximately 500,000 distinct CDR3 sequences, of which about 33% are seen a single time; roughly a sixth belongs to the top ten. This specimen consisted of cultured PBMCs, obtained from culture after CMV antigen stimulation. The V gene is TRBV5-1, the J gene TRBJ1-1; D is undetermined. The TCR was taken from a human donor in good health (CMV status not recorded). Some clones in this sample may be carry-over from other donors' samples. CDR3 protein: CASSFTRRNTEAFF. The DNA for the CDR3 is TGCGCCAGCAGCTTCACCCGGAGGAACACTGAAGCTTTCTTT.